The 17 T cell receptor beta chains below were found in one sample sequenced in a study of blood T cell repertoires in COVID-19. Only in-frame clones appear in the TCRdb table, and some are missing; sequencing was by immunoSEQ multiplex PCR. The table lists 220,000 or so clones, over 75% of them singletons. Input material: PBMCs or T cells enriched from blood (not recorded which). These receptors came from a woman aged 60-75 years who had recovered from COVID-19.

The chain links TRBV15 to TRBJ1-4; 8 nucleotides line up with TRBD1. This CDR3 is 15 amino acids long. The ends lost 1 base at V and 6 bases at J; junction bases unmatched: 4. CDR1 and CDR2 (germline): LNHNV, YYDKDF (reference sequence). CDR3 sequence: CATSRGGTGYEKLFF. CDR3 DNA sequence: TGTGCCACCAGCAGAGGGGGGACAGGCTATGAAAAACTGTTTTTT.

The V and J genes are TRBV18 and TRBJ2-1; 8 bases line up with TRBD2. The CDR3 sequence is 18 residues long. With V trimmed by 2 bases and J by 4 bases, 13 bases remained unmatched. CDR1 and CDR2 (germline): KGHSH, LQKENI. CDR3 sequence: CASSPEIAGGPQYNEQFF. CDR3 DNA: TGTGCCAGCTCACCAGAGATTGCGGGAGGCCCGCAGTACAATGAGCAGTTCTTC.

V gene TRBV3-1 (or the pseudogene TRBV3-2) combines with J gene TRBJ2-7; 12 bases are a match to TRBD2. V shed 4 bases, J shed 7 bases, and the junction held 11 bases outside the gene matches. The germline gives CDR1 LGHDT, CDR2 YNNKEL (reference sequence). This CDR3 contains 16 residues. The CDR3 DNA sequence: TGTGCCAGCAGCCTTGGACTAGCGGGGTACCTCTGGGAGCAGTACTTC. Its protein product is CASSLGLAGYLWEQYF.

In this sample, this clone turned up once. The rearrangement links TRBV7-9 to TRBJ1-6, with a weak D call TRBD1 (5 bases). Trimming pared 8 bases from V and 0 bases from J, leaving 20 bases between. Germline loops: CDR1 SEHNR, CDR2 FQNEAQ (reference sequence). The CDR3 runs 18 residues. In nucleotides, the CDR3 is TGTGCCAGCGACGACAGCCGATCCATGAGCTCCTATAATTCACCCCTCCACTTT. Residues: CASDDSRSMSSYNSPLHF.

The chain carries TRBV19 and TRBJ2-1; the D gene is possibly TRBD2 (5 bases). V dropped 2 bases and J dropped 9 bases, with 17 bases sitting between them. The CDR3 covers 15 residues. Germline CDR1 and CDR2: LNHDA and SQIVND (reference sequence). This CDR3 reads CASSITSRGLSEQFF. DNA for the CDR3: TGTGCCAGTAGTATAACTAGTCGGGGTTTGAGTGAGCAGTTCTTC.

V is TRBV6-5 and J is TRBJ2-7; TRBD2 is a possible D gene (5 bases). Per germline, CDR1 MNHEY and CDR2 SVGAGI. The V and J ends lost 2 bases and 2 bases respectively, with 7 bases between them. This CDR3 has 13 amino acids. In nucleotides, the CDR3 is TGTGCCAGCAGTTACCCCGGGACCTACGAGCAGTACTTC. It is translated as CASSYPGTYEQYF.

This sequence joins TRBV5-4 and TRBJ2-5, with 9 bases identical to TRBD1. Germline values: CDR1 SGHNT, CDR2 YYREEE (reference sequence). J was trimmed by 3 bases and V by 4 bases; bases with no gene match: 4. The CDR3 has 14 residues. CDR3 amino acids: CASSLDRGEETQYF. The CDR3 coding sequence is TGTGCCAGCAGCCTAGACAGGGGGGAAGAGACCCAGTACTTC.

This clone has just one count. This chain links TRBV18 with TRBJ2-1, with 14 bases lining up with TRBD2. This CDR3 comprises 16 residues. The V and J ends lost 4 bases and 12 bases, in that order; junction bases with no gene match: 11. Germline V gene data show CDR1 as KGHSH and CDR2 as LQKENI. The CDR3 sequence: CASSQTTSGRGSGQFF. CDR3 DNA: TGTGCCAGCTCACAGACGACTAGCGGGAGGGGGTCGGGGCAGTTCTTC.

This clone was detected a few times. V is TRBV7-6 and J is TRBJ1-1; 7 nucleotides align to TRBD1. Germline V gene sequence: CDR1 SGHVS, CDR2 FNYEAQ. The V and J ends lost 4 bases and 3 bases, in that order; junction bases with no gene match: 2. CDR3 length equals 13 residues. This CDR3 reads CASSSRGDTEAFF. CDR3 in DNA: TGTGCCAGCAGCTCCAGGGGGGACACTGAAGCTTTCTTT.

The genes are TRBV19 and TRBJ2-7; D not resolved. The V gene's germline CDR1 is LNHDA and CDR2 SQIVND (reference sequence). V dropped 3 bases and J dropped 4 bases, with 13 bases sitting between them. The CDR3 is made up of 14 amino acids. The CDR3 loop is CASSIALGFYEQYF. The CDR3 coding sequence is TGTGCCAGTAGTATCGCCCTCGGGTTTTACGAGCAGTACTTC.

The genes are TRBV10-3 and TRBJ1-1, with 7 bases aligning to TRBD1. The CDR3 runs 12 residues. CDR1 ENHRY and CDR2 SYGVKD come from the germline V gene. The junction had 6 bases not matched to a gene; V was cut back by 10 bases and J by 4 bases. The CDR3: CATRQGRTEAFF. The CDR3 region has the DNA TGTGCCACCCGACAGGGCCGCACTGAAGCTTTCTTT.

The chain joins TRBV5-8 to TRBJ1-6; D unresolved. CDR3 length: 16 amino acids. Germline CDR1 reads SGHTS; CDR2 reads YDEGEE. Trimming stripped 4 bases from V and 0 bases from J, with 11 bases between. Here the CDR3 DNA reads TGTGCCAGCAGCCTCAGGTCAAGCTCCTATAATTCACCCCTCCACTTT. Its protein is CASSLRSSSYNSPLHF.

The chain carries TRBV18 and TRBJ1-4; TRBD1 agrees at 7 bases. The CDR3 sequence is 19 residues long. Losses at the gene ends were 0 bases for V and 0 bases for J; bases not matched to a gene: 10. Germline V CDR1 and CDR2: KGHSH, LQKENI. In nucleotides, the CDR3 is TGTGCCAGCTCACCACCTCCGGGACAGCGAATCCCAACTAATGAAAAACTGTTTTTT. Translation gives CASSPPPGQRIPTNEKLFF.

V gene TRBV24-1 combines with J gene TRBJ2-1, with 11 positions matching TRBD2. CDR1 and CDR2 from the germline V gene are KGHDR and SFDVKD. The CDR3 totals 17 residues. The V segment lost 3 bases and the J segment 3 bases; nucleotides outside the gene matches: 6. CDR3 sequence (DNA): TGTGCCACCAGTGATGGGGGGACTAGCGGATACTACAATGAGCAGTTCTTC. It is translated as CATSDGGTSGYYNEQFF.

The J gene is TRBJ2-5, the V gene TRBV7-8, with 7 bases matching TRBD2. The CDR3 runs 19 residues. Losses at the gene ends were 1 base for V and 3 bases for J; bases not matched to a gene: 17. Germline V gene lookup returns CDR1 SGHVS and CDR2 FQNEAQ. The CDR3 DNA reads TGTGCCAGCAGCTTAGTGGGGGGGTCCCTAATGACGGGAGAAGAGACCCAGTACTTC. It specifies CASSLVGGSLMTGEETQYF.

The chain employs TRBV5-5 and TRBJ2-2; 10 bases fit TRBD2. J was trimmed by 4 bases and V by 2 bases; bases with no gene match: 11. CDR1 is SGHKS, CDR2 YYEKEE, per germline (reference sequence). The CDR3 is 18 residues long. This CDR3 is CASSFGVAGGAGTGELFF. The CDR3 nucleotides read TGTGCCAGCAGCTTTGGAGTAGCGGGGGGTGCGGGCACCGGGGAGCTGTTTTTT.

This clone was recorded once. The V call is TRBV27, the J call TRBJ1-2; 8 positions agree with TRBD1. Germline assignment: CDR1 MNHEY and CDR2 SMNVEV (reference sequence). The CDR3 totals 14 residues. Losses at the gene ends were 4 bases for V and 7 bases for J; bases not matched to a gene: 8. CDR3 in amino acids: CASSSRQGWSGYTF. Here the CDR3 DNA reads TGTGCCAGCAGTTCTAGACAGGGGTGGTCTGGCTACACCTTC.